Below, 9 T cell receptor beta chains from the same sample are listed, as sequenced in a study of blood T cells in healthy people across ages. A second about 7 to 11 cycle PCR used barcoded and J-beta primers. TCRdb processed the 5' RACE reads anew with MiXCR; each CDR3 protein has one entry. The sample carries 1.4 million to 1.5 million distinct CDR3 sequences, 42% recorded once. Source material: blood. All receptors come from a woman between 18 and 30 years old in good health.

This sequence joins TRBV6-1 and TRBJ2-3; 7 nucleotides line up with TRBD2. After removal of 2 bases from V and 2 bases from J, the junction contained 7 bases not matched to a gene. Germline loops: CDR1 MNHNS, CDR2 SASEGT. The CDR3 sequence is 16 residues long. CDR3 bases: TGTGCCAGCAGTGAATACTCACTAGCGCACACAGATACGCAGTATTTT. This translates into CASSEYSLAHTDTQYF.

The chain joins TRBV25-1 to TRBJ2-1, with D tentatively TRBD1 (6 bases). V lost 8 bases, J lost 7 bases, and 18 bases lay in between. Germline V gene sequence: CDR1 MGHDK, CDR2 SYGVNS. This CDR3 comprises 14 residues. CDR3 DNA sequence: TGTGCCAGCGAACTAACTACAGGGCTAAATGAGCAGTTCTTC. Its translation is CASELTTGLNEQFF.

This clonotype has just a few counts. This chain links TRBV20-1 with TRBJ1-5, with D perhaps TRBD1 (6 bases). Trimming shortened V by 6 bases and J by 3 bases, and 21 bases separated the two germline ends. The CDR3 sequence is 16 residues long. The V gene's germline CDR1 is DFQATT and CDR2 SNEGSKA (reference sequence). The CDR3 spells CSANPRGGGPNQPQHF. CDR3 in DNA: TGCAGTGCAAATCCCAGGGGCGGAGGACCCAATCAGCCCCAGCATTTT.

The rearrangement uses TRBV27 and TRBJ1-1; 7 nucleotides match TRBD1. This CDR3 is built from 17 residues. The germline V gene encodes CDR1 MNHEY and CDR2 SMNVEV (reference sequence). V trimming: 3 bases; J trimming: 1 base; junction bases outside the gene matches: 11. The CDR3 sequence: CASSFSLRGPGNTEAFF. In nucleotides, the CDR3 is TGTGCCAGCAGTTTTAGCCTAAGGGGGCCGGGGAACACTGAAGCTTTCTTT.

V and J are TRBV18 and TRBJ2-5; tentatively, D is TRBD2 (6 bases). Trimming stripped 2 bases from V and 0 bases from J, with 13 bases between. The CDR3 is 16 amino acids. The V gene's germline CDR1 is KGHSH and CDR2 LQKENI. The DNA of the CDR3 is TGTGCCAGCTCACCATTCAGCGGGCATAACCAAGAGACCCAGTACTTC. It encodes CASSPFSGHNQETQYF.

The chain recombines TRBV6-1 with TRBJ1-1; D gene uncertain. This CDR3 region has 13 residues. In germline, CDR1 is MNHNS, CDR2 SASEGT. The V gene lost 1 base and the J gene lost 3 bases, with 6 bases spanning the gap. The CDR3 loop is CASSEGADTEAFF. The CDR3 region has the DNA TGTGCCAGCAGTGAAGGGGCAGACACTGAAGCTTTCTTT.

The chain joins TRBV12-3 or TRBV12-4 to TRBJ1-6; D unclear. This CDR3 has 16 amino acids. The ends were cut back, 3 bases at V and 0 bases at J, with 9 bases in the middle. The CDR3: CASSLGGTSYNSPLHF. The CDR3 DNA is TGTGCCAGCAGTTTGGGTGGCACCTCCTATAATTCACCCCTCCACTTT.

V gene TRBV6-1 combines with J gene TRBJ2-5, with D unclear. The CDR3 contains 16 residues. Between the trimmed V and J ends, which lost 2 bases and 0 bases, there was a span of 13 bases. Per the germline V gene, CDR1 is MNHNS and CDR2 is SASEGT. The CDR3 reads CASSEWMVRDQETQYF. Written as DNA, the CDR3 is TGTGCCAGCAGTGAATGGATGGTCCGGGACCAAGAGACCCAGTACTTC.

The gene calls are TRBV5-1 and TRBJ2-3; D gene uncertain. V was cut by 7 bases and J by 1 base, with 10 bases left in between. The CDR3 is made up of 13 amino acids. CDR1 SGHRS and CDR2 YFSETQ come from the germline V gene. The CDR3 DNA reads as TGCGCCAGCCTAGTCGAGGGCACAGATACGCAGTATTTT. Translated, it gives CASLVEGTDTQYF.